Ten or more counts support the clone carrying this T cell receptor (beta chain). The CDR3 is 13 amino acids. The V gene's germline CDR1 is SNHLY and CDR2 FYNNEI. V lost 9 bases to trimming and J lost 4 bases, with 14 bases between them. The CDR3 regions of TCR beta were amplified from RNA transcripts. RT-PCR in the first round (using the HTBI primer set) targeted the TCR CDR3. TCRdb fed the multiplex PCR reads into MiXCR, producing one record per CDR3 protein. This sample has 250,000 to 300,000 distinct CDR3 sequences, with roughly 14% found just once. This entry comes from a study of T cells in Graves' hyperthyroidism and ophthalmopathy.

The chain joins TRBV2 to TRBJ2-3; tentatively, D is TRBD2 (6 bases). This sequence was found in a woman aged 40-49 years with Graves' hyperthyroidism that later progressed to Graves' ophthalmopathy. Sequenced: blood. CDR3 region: CASGDSGADTQYF. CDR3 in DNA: TGTGCCAGTGGGGACTCCGGGGCAGATACGCAGTATTTT. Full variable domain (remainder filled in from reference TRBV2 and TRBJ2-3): EPEVTQTPSHQVTQMGQEVILRCVPISNHLYFYWYRQILGQKVEFLVSFYNNEISEKSEIFDDQFSVERPDGSNFTLKIRSTKLEDSAMYFCASGDSGADTQYFGPGTRLTVL.